This T cell receptor (beta chain) was recorded in a study of blood T cells in healthy people across ages. Study information: About one barcoded beta molecule per two T cells was the capture yield of template switching.

Together with a sample-barcoded 5' primer, a J-beta primer mix was included in a second PCR lasting about 6 to 12 cycles. TCRdb re-derived calls from the 5' RACE reads in MiXCR, one entry per CDR3 protein. The sample carries roughly 2 million distinct CDR3 sequences, roughly 49% recorded once. Study-level results: Fewer expanded clones and more diversity marked long-lived versus aged donors. Investigators treated diversity estimates from one million T cells as underestimates.

This clonotype turned up a few times. Its antigen is as yet unknown. The CDR3 sequence is 17 residues long. V trimming: 7 bases; J trimming: 0 bases; junction bases outside the gene matches: 7. The germline CDR1 and CDR2 sequences are SGHAT and FQNNGV. Material: blood. The rearrangement joins TRBV11-2 to TRBJ2-6; 9 bases match TRBD1. The sequence derives from a woman between 35 and 50 years old in good health. CDR3 sequence reads: CASTGQGSLSGANVLTF. CDR3 sequence (DNA): TGTGCCAGCACGGGACAGGGAAGCCTCTCTGGGGCCAACGTCCTGACTTTC. The entire variable domain, with the rest obtained from reference TRBV11-2 and TRBJ2-6, is as follows: EAGVAQSPRYKIIEKRQSVAFWCNPISGHATLYWYQQILGQGPKLLIQFQNNGVVDDSQLPKDRFSAERLKGVDSTLKIQPAKLEDSAVYLCASTGQGSLSGANVLTFGAGSRLTVL.